These T cell receptor beta chains were read from a single sample in a study of T cell changes during pregnancy in multiple sclerosis. Measured with immunoSEQ multiplex PCR; TCRdb has only the in-frame clones, and not every one. The table lists approximately 92,000 clones, about 92% of them singletons. Here the sequenced sample was peripheral blood, taken in the first trimester of pregnancy. These receptors all stem from a female donor with multiple sclerosis, enrolled in a pregnancy study. Each CDR3 is given without its conserved first and last residue. A D gene is named only where the DNA matches it firmly. The size field is filled for only some rows; it gives once, few, many or a size class.

J	size	V	D	CDR3
TRBJ2-7	NA	TRBV7-2	TRBD1	ASSLGSDRFYEQY
TRBJ2-7	NA	TRBV19	TRBD2	ASSMARGLAGVVYEQY
TRBJ2-1	NA	TRBV27	TRBD2	ATIPRTSGISGSHNEQF
TRBJ2-7	NA	TRBV6-4	NA	ATQNRHSLTYEQY
TRBJ2-2	NA	TRBV27	TRBD1	ASSSKGQGYTGELF
TRBJ2-5	NA	TRBV9	NA	ASSARPGTQETQY
TRBJ1-1	NA	TRBV5-4	NA	ASSLATGNTEAF
TRBJ2-7	NA	TRBV4-3	TRBD2	ASSQASGLAYEQY
TRBJ1-4	NA	TRBV7-9	NA	ASSLRGRRQEKLF
TRBJ2-1	NA	TRBV29-1	TRBD2	SVGKLGLAGSYNEQF
TRBJ2-2	NA	TRBV5-1	TRBD1	ASSSYGTGITGELF
NA	NA	TRBV6-5	TRBD1	ASSYSRQGSYEQY
TRBJ2-7	NA	TRBV5-4	TRBD1	ASSSRQGFDEQY
TRBJ2-7	NA	TRBV28	NA	VTGKNEQY
TRBJ2-3	NA	TRBV5-1	TRBD2	ASSLKGLAADTQY
TRBJ2-3	NA	TRBV6-4	TRBD1	ASSDSKRQGATTQY
TRBJ2-1	NA	TRBV30	TRBD2	AWTSGTSGRQF
TRBJ2-3	NA	TRBV19	NA	ASSLGLNTDTQY
TRBJ1-4	once	TRBV4-1	TRBD1	ASSQGDSDNEKLF
TRBJ2-1	NA	TRBV2	TRBD2	ASIPLEGGWDNEQF
TRBJ2-2	once	TRBV5-1	TRBD1	ASSPGQTNTGELF
TRBJ2-7	NA	TRBV5-4	TRBD2	ASSFLAGGGSYEQY
TRBJ2-7	NA	TRBV29-1	NA	SVEEAGVSYEQY
TRBJ1-1	NA	TRBV2	NA	ASRGGRGYTEAF
TRBJ2-5	NA	TRBV5-1	TRBD2	ASSAGTSGRGASETQY
TRBJ2-2	NA	TRBV19	NA	ASGGTPVTGELF
TRBJ2-1	NA	TRBV5-1	NA	ASSSPGSYNEQF
TRBJ2-2	NA	TRBV7-2	NA	ASSTRLTSLTGELF
TRBJ1-4	NA	TRBV19	NA	ASSIGGAVSNEKLF
TRBJ2-3	NA	TRBV6-6	TRBD2	ASSPGLAGVTQY
TRBJ2-4	NA	TRBV4-1	TRBD2	ASSQPTSGEAKNIQY